The 17 T cell receptor beta chains given below trace back to one sample, sequenced in a study of T cell responses to AZD1222 COVID-19 vaccine (dated by TCRdb to the early 2020s). In light of the paper, this sample's time point label describes: baseline before first vaccination. Library preparation was by the immunoSEQ multiplex PCR assay. As stored in TCRdb, this immuneACCESS dataset retains in-frame rearrangements with V and J assigned. A fraction of the clones does not appear; measured against another copy, unresolved V genes explain less than half of the discrepancy, and the remainder lacks a known reason. This sample holds more than 95,000 clones; 80% to 90% were observed only once. 7% to 10% of the sample is in the top ten clones. Sample: peripheral blood, taken on day 0 of AZD1222 vaccination. These receptor sequences come from an adult in good health.

Worth noting for this clone: An end of the junction does not agree with germline; a read error may underlie this. The chain couples TRBV7-7 to TRBJ1-4, with D maybe TRBD1 (6 bases). The germline CDR1 and CDR2 sequences are SSHAT and FNYEAQ (reference sequence). The CDR3 runs to 15 residues. The CDR3 DNA reads as TGTGCTAGCAGCAAACAGAGGGGGAGTAATGAAAAACTGTTTTTT. Its translation is CASSKQRGSNEKLFF.

The rearrangement joins TRBV11-2 to TRBJ2-3; 8 bases match TRBD2. V shed 1 base, J shed 7 bases, and the junction held 4 bases outside the gene matches. CDR1 SGHAT and CDR2 FQNNGV come from the germline V gene. The length of the CDR3 is 14 residues. This CDR3 reads CASSLGGTSYTQYF. The CDR3 region has the DNA TGTGCCAGCAGCTTAGGCGGGACTAGTTATACGCAGTATTTT.

This CDR3 is CASSLEARAAELFF. CDR3 bases: TGTGCCAGCAGCTTAGAGGCCCGGGCCGCGGAACTGTTTTTT. This rearrangement joins TRBV7-2 to TRBJ1-4; D not certain. Germline V gives CDR1 SGHTA, CDR2 FQGNSA. The CDR3 is 14 amino acids. V gave up 1 base and J gave up 12 bases, with 15 bases separating them.

The chain employs TRBV5-4 and TRBJ2-1; 11 bases are a match to TRBD2. CDR1 SGHNT and CDR2 YYREEE come from the germline V gene (reference sequence). The V and J ends lost 0 bases and 8 bases, in that order; junction bases with no gene match: 1. This CDR3 is built from 14 residues. The CDR3 reads CASSLELAGDEQFF. DNA of the CDR3: TGTGCCAGCAGCTTGGAACTAGCGGGAGATGAGCAGTTCTTC.

This rearrangement joins TRBV27 to TRBJ1-4; maybe TRBD1 (6 bases). This CDR3 has 13 amino acids. With 4 bases removed from V and 8 bases from J, the gap between germline ends came to 11 bases. The germline V gene has CDR1 MNHEY and CDR2 SMNVEV (reference sequence). The DNA of the CDR3 is TGTGCCAGCAGTTCCTACAGGGTGGAAAAACTGTTTTTT. Translated, it gives CASSSYRVEKLFF.

The CDR3 sequence: CASSLGPGTTTDTQYF. DNA for the CDR3: TGCGCCAGCAGCTTGGGACCCGGGACTACCACAGATACGCAGTATTTT. The chain uses TRBV5-1 and TRBJ2-3, with TRBD2 matching over 7 bases. This CDR3 comprises 16 residues. Germline V gives CDR1 SGHRS, CDR2 YFSETQ. The ends lost 0 bases at V and 2 bases at J; junction bases unmatched: 6.

V and J are TRBV7-9 and TRBJ1-1; 9 nucleotides line up with TRBD1. V shed 5 bases, J shed 6 bases, and the junction held 7 bases outside the gene matches. This CDR3 contains 14 residues. Germline CDR1 SEHNR, CDR2 FQNEAQ (reference sequence). Here the CDR3 reads CASSATGGTSEAFF. The CDR3 DNA is TGTGCCAGCAGCGCTACAGGGGGCACCTCTGAAGCTTTCTTT.

The V call is TRBV6-5, the J call TRBJ2-1; 9 nucleotides match TRBD2. The V and J ends lost 8 bases and 2 bases, in that order; junction bases with no gene match: 1. CDR1 is MNHEY, CDR2 SVGAGI, per germline. This CDR3 comprises 13 residues. DNA of the CDR3: TGTGCCAGCTCTAGCGGGGCCTACAATGAGCAGTTCTTC. As protein: CASSSGAYNEQFF.

The J gene is TRBJ2-4, the V gene TRBV28; 9 nucleotides align to TRBD1. CDR1 and CDR2 from the germline V gene are MDHEN and SYDVKM. CDR3 length: 13 amino acids. The V gene end was trimmed by 6 bases and the J gene end by 4 bases; junction bases not matched to a gene: 1. CDR3 loop: CASRGQGKNIQYF. The DNA for the CDR3 is TGTGCCAGCAGGGGACAGGGAAAAAACATTCAGTACTTC.

This chain links TRBV29-1 with TRBJ1-2; 10 bases fit TRBD1. Germline V gives CDR1 SQVTM, CDR2 ANQGSEA. The CDR3 extends over 14 amino acids. J was trimmed by 5 bases and V by 6 bases; bases with no gene match: 9. The CDR3 DNA sequence: TGCAGCGTCCAAGCCGGGACAGGGGTTTATGGCTACACCTTC. It is translated as CSVQAGTGVYGYTF.

J is TRBJ1-1 and V is TRBV7-3; D is uncertain. The ends were cut back, 3 bases at V and 3 bases at J, with 17 bases in the middle. Germline CDR1 reads SGHTA; CDR2 reads FQGTGA. CDR3 size: 16 residues. This chain's CDR3 is CASSFSLRYRHTEAFF. The CDR3 nucleotides are TGTGCCAGCAGCTTCTCTCTGAGGTATAGGCACACTGAAGCTTTCTTT.

CDR3 loop: CASSPRDGGTDTQYF. The CDR3 bases are TGCGCCAGCAGCCCCCGGGACGGAGGCACAGATACGCAGTATTTT. This chain uses TRBV5-1 with TRBJ2-3; the D call may be TRBD1 or TRBD2 (5 bases each). V dropped 4 bases and J dropped 1 base, with 13 bases sitting between them. Germline loops: CDR1 SGHRS, CDR2 YFSETQ. The CDR3 runs 15 residues.

Only a few counts were recorded for this clone. The chain joins TRBV4-3 to TRBJ1-1; unclear D gene. The CDR3 runs to 13 residues. The V and J ends lost 5 bases and 1 base respectively, with 8 bases between them. CDR1 and CDR2 from the germline V gene are LGHNA and YSLEER. The CDR3 DNA is TGCGCCAGCAGCTTTTCAGGGAACACTGAAGCTTTCTTT. Translated, it gives CASSFSGNTEAFF.

This chain uses TRBV4-2 with TRBJ1-4, with no clear D. Per the germline V gene, CDR1 is LGHNA and CDR2 is YNFKEQ. Between the trimmed V and J ends, which lost 0 bases and 7 bases, there was a span of 15 bases. This CDR3 has 16 residues. The CDR3 region has the DNA TGTGCCAGCAGCCAAGACTACACCCCTACTGGTGAAAAACTGTTTTTT. It translates to CASSQDYTPTGEKLFF.

The chain employs TRBV7-2 and TRBJ2-2; 7 nucleotides align to TRBD2. The V and J ends lost 1 base and 2 bases, in that order; junction bases with no gene match: 4. Germline V CDR1 and CDR2: SGHTA, FQGNSA. The CDR3 is made up of 16 amino acids. The CDR3 loop reads CASSLVASGNTGELFF. The CDR3 DNA reads as TGTGCCAGCAGCTTAGTGGCTAGCGGAAACACCGGGGAGCTGTTTTTT.

The rearrangement links TRBV6-5 to TRBJ1-2, with no clear D. The CDR3 consists of 13 residues. The V and J ends lost 5 bases and 7 bases respectively, with 14 bases between them. CDR1 is MNHEY and CDR2 is SVGAGI in the germline V gene. The CDR3 here is CASSPGMSSGYTF. The CDR3 coding sequence is TGTGCCAGCAGTCCCGGTATGAGTAGTGGCTACACCTTC.

The rearrangement joins TRBV3-1 (or the pseudogene TRBV3-2) to TRBJ2-2; D may correspond to TRBD1 or TRBD2 (5 bases each). V gave up 4 bases and J gave up 5 bases, with 14 bases separating them. CDR1 LGHDT and CDR2 YNNKEL come from the germline V gene (reference sequence). The CDR3 has 15 amino acids. CDR3 coding DNA: TGTGCCAGCAGCCCCCGGGACGGACGGACCGGGGAGCTGTTTTTT. This encodes CASSPRDGRTGELFF.